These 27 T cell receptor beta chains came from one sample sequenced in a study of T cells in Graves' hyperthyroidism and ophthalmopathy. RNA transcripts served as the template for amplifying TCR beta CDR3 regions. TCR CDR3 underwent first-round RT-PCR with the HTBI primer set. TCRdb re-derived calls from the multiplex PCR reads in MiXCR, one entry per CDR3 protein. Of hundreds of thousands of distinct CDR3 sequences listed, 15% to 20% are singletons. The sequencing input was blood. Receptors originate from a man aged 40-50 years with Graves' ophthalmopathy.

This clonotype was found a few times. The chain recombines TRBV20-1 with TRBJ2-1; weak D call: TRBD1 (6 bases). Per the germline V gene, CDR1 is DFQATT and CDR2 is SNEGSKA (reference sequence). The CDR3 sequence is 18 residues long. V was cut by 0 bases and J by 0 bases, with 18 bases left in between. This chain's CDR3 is CSARENLPGTSSYNEQFF. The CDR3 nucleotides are TGCAGTGCTAGAGAAAACTTGCCGGGGACAAGCTCCTACAATGAGCAGTTCTTC.

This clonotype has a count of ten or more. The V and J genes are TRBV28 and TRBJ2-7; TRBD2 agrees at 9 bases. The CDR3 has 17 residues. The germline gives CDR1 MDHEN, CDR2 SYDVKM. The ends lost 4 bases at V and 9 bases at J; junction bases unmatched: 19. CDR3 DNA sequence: TGTGCCAGCAGTTCTTACAGCGGGAGGCATCCCGGTTATGGGCAGTACTTC. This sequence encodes CASSSYSGRHPGYGQYF.

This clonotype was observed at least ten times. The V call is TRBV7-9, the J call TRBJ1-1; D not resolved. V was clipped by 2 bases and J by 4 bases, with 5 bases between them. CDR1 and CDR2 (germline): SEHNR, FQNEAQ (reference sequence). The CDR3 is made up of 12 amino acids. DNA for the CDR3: TGTGCCAGCAGCTTAACACCCACTGAAGCTTTCTTT. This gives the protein CASSLTPTEAFF.

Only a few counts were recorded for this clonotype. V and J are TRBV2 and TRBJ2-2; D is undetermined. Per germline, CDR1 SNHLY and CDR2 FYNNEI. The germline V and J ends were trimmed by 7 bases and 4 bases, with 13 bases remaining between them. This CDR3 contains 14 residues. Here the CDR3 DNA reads TGTGCCAGCAAAGTTTCGGGCCTCACCGGGGAGCTGTTTTTT. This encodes CASKVSGLTGELFF.

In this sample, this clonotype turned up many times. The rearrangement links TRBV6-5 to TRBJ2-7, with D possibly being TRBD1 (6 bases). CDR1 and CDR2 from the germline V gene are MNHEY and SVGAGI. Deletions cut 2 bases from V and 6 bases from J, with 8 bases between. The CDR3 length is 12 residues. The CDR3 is CASSYLTGEQYF. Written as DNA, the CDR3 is TGTGCCAGCAGTTACCTGACAGGCGAGCAGTACTTC.

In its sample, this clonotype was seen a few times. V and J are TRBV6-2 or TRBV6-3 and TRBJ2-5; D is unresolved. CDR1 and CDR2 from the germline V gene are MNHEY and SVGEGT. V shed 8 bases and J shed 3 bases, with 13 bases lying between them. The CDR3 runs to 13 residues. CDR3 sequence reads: CASGPNPEETQYF. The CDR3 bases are TGTGCCAGCGGCCCCAATCCCGAAGAGACCCAGTACTTC.

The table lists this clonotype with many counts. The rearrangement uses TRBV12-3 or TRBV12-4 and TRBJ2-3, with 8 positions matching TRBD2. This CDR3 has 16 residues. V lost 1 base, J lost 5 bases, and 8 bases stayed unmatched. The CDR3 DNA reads TGTGCCAGCAGTTTAGTATCGGGGGGGGCCCGAGATACGCAGTATTTT. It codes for CASSLVSGGARDTQYF.

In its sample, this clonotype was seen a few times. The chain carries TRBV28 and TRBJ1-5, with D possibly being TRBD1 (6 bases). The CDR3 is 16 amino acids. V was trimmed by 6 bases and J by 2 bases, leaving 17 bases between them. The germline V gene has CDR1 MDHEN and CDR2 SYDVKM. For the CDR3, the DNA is TGTGCCAGCAGCCCTTCTAAAGGGGGTGGCAATCAGCCCCAGCATTTT. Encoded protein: CASSPSKGGGNQPQHF.

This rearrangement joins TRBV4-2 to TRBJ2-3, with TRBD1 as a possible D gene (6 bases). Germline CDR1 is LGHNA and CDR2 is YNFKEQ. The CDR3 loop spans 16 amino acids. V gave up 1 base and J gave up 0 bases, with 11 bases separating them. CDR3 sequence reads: CASSQVGDKSTDTQYF. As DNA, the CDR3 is TGTGCCAGCAGCCAAGTGGGGGACAAGAGCACAGATACGCAGTATTTT.

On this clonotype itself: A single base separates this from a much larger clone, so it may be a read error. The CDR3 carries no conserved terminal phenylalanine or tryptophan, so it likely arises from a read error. The CDR3 loop is CASSHGQGTDTQYS. The CDR3, as DNA: TGTGCCAGCAGCCACGGGCAGGGCACAGATACGCAGTATTCT. This sequence joins TRBV3-1 and TRBJ2-3; D is unclear. The CDR3 is 14 residues long. Germline V gives CDR1 LGHDT, CDR2 YNNKEL (reference sequence). The V gene lost 3 bases and the J gene lost 1 base, with 8 bases spanning the gap.

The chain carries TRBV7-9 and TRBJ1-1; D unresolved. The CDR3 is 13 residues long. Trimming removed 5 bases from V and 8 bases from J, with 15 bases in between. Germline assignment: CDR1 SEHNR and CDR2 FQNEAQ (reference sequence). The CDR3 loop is CASSPGSRTEAFF. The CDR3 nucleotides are TGTGCCAGCAGCCCCGGAAGTCGTACAGAAGCTTTCTTT.

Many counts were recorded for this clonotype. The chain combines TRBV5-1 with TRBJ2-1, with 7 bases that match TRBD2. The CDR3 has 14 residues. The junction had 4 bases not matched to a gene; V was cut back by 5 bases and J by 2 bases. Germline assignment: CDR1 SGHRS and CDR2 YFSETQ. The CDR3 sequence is CASRAGLPYNEQFF. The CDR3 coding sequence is TGCGCCAGCAGGGCGGGACTACCCTACAATGAGCAGTTCTTC.

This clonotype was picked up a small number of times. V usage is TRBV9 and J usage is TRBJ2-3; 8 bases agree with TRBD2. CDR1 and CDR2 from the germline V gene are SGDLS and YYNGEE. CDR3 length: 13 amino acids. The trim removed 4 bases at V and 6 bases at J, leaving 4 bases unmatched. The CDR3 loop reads CASSPPGGDTQYF. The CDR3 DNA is TGTGCCAGCAGCCCACCGGGAGGGGATACGCAGTATTTT.

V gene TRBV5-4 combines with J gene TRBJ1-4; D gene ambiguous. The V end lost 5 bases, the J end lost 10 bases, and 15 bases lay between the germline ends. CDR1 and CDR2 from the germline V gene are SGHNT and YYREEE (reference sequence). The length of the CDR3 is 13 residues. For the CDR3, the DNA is TGTGCCAGCAGTTTTGAAATAACTGGAAAACTGTTTTTT. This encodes CASSFEITGKLFF.

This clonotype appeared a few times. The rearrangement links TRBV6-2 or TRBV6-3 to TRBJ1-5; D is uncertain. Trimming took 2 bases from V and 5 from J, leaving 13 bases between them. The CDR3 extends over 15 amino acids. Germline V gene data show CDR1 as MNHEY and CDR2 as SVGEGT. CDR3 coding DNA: TGTGCCAGCAGTTACGGAGGTCGGGTGGATCAGCCCCAGCATTTT. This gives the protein CASSYGGRVDQPQHF.

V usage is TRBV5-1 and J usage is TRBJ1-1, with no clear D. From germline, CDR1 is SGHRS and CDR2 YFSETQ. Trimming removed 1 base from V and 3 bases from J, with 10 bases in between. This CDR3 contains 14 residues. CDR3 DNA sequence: TGCGCCAGCAGCTTGACTACAGACGACACTGAAGCTTTCTTT. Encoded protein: CASSLTTDDTEAFF.

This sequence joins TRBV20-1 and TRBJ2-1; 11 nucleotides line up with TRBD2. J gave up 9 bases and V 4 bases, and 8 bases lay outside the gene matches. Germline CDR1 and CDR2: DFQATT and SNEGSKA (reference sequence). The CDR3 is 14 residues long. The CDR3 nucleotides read TGCAGTGCTACTACTAGCGGGAGTAGGGGTGAGCAGTTCTTC. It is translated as CSATTSGSRGEQFF.

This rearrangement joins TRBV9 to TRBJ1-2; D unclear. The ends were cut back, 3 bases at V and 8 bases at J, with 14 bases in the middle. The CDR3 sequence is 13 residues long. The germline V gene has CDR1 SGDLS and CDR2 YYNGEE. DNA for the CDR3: TGTGCCAGCAGCGCCCCCAGAGGGCTGGGCTACACCTTC. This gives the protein CASSAPRGLGYTF.

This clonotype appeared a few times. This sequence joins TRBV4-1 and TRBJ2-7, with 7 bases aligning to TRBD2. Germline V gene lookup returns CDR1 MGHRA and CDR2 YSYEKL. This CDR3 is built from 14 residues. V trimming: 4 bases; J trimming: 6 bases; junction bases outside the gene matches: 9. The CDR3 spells CASSPLRTGGEQYF. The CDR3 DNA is TGCGCCAGCAGCCCGCTTCGTACGGGGGGCGAGCAGTACTTC.

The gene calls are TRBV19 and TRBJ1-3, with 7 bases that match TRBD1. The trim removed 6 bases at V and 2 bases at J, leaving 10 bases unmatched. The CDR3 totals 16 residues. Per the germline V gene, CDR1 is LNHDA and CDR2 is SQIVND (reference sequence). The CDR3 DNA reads TGTGCCAGTAGGGAACAGGGGAGGTGGACTGGAAACACCATATATTTT. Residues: CASREQGRWTGNTIYF.

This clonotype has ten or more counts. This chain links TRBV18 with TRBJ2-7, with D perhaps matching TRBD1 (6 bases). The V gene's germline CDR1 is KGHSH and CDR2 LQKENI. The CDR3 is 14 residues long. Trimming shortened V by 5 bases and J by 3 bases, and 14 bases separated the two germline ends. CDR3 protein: CASSATGTSYEQYF. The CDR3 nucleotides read TGTGCCAGCTCAGCCACCGGGACAAGCTACGAGCAGTACTTC.

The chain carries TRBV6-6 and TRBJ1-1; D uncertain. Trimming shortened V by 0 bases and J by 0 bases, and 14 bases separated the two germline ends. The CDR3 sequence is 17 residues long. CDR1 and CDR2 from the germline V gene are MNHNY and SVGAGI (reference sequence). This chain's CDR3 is CASSYSKRLGLNTEAFF. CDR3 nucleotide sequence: TGTGCCAGCAGTTACTCGAAGAGGTTGGGGTTGAACACTGAAGCTTTCTTT.

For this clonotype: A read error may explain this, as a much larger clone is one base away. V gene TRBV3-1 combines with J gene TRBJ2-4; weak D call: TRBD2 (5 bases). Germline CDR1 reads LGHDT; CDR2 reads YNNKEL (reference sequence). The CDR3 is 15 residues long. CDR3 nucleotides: TGTGTCAGCAGCCAAGAGTGGAGGGCCAAAAACATTCAGTACTTC. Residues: CVSSQEWRAKNIQYF. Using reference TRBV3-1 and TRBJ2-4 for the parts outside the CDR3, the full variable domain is DTAVSQTPKYLVTQMGNDKSIKCEQNLGHDTMYWYKQDSKKFLKIMFSYNNKELIINETVPNRFSPKSPDKAHLNLHINSLELGDSAVYFCVSSQEWRAKNIQYFGAGTRLSVL.

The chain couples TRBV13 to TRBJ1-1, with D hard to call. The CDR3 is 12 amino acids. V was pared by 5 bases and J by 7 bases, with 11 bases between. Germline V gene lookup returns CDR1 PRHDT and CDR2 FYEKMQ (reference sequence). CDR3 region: CASSPLDLEAFF. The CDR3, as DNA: TGTGCCAGCAGCCCGCTAGACCTTGAAGCTTTCTTT.

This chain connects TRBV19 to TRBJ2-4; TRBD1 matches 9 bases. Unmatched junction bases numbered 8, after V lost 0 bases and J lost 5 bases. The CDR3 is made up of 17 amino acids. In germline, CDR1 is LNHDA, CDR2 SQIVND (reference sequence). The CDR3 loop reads CASSIEWDRETENIQYF. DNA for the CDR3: TGTGCCAGTAGTATAGAGTGGGACAGGGAGACCGAAAACATTCAGTACTTC.

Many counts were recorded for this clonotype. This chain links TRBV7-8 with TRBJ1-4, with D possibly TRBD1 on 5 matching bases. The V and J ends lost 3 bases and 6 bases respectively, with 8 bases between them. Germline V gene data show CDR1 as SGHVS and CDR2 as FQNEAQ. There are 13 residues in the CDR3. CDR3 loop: CASSFWGDEKLFF. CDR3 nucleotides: TGTGCCAGCAGCTTTTGGGGGGATGAAAAACTGTTTTTT.

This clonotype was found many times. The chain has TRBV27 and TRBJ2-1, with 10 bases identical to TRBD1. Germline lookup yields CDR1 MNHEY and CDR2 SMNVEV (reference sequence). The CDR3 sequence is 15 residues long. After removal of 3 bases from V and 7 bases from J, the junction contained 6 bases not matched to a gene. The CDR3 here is CASSFDRGRGNEQFF. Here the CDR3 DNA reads TGTGCCAGCAGTTTCGACAGGGGGCGCGGTAATGAGCAGTTCTTC.